These T cell receptor beta chains were read from a single sample in a study of blood T cell repertoires in COVID-19. Generated by immunoSEQ multiplex PCR, the TCRdb table keeps only in-frame clones and is missing some. The sample consists of around 470,000 clones, approximately 92% of them appearing once. The material sequenced was peripheral blood. The receptor source for this set is a young man with COVID-19, enrolled during active disease. Each CDR3 is given with its conserved first and last residue. D genes are given only for firm matches. Where a row states a size, it is once, few, many or the class of an expanded clone; other rows omit it.

v_call	d_call	clone_size	j_call	cdr3_nt	cdr3_aa
TRBV2	NA	NA	TRBJ2-7	TGTGCCAGCATCCGGCAGGGCCCCTACGAGCAGTACTTC	CASIRQGPYEQYF
TRBV5-6	TRBD1	NA	TRBJ2-7	TGTGCCAGCAGCTTCAGGGGGACCTACGAGCAGTACTTC	CASSFRGTYEQYF
TRBV24-1	NA	NA	TRBJ2-7	TGTGCCACCAGTGTCTGTGGCAGGGCCTACGAGCAGTACTTC	CATSVCGRAYEQYF
TRBV25-1	NA	many	TRBJ1-1	TGTGCCAGCAGTGAATATCAAGAGGGCACTGAAGCTTTCTTT	CASSEYQEGTEAFF
TRBV28	TRBD1	once	TRBJ1-5	TGTGCCAGTTCGTCAGGGGGTGGTAATCAGCCCCAGCATTTT	CASSSGGGNQPQHF
TRBV11-1	TRBD2	NA	TRBJ2-7	TGTGCCAGCAGCTTCGGGAGGGACAACTCCTACGAGCAGTACTTC	CASSFGRDNSYEQYF
TRBV27	TRBD1	NA	TRBJ2-7	TGTGCCAGCAGTTCCCTCGGGACAGGGAACCACGAGCAGTACTTC	CASSSLGTGNHEQYF
TRBV7-2	TRBD2	NA	TRBJ2-5	TGTGCCAGCAGCTTAGCCGGGAGGCAAGAGACCCAGTACTTC	CASSLAGRQETQYF
TRBV2	NA	NA	TRBJ2-7	TGTGCCAGCAGCCGAGGACGGGAAACTTTC	CASSRGRETF
TRBV11-2	TRBD1	NA	TRBJ2-6	TGTGCCAGCAGCCGGGACAGGGCTGGGGCCAACGTCCTGACTTTC	CASSRDRAGANVLTF
TRBV3-1/TRBV3-2	NA	NA	TRBJ1-6	TGTGCCAGCAGCCAAGATGAGACGGGGATGCCACCCCTCCACTTT	CASSQDETGMPPLHF
TRBV27	NA	NA	TRBJ2-1	TGTGCCAGCAGTTTCGGGGATCCGCGGGGCAATGAGCAGTTCTTC	CASSFGDPRGNEQFF
TRBV5-8	TRBD2	NA	TRBJ2-3	TGTGCCAGCAGCTCCGAGGGACTAGCGGGAGCTTCAGGCACAGATACGCAGTATTTT	CASSSEGLAGASGTDTQYF
TRBV5-5	NA	few	TRBJ1-1	TGTGCCAGCAGCTTGGTAACCAGGGGCGGCACTGAAGCTTTCTTT	CASSLVTRGGTEAFF
TRBV6-5	TRBD1	NA	TRBJ1-4	TGTGCCAGCAGAAAGACAGGGACTAATGAAAAACTGTTTTTT	CASRKTGTNEKLFF
TRBV25-1	NA	NA	TRBJ2-2	TGTGCCAGCTCGGACAGCCAAAACACCGGGGAGCTGTTTTTT	CASSDSQNTGELFF
TRBV5-6	NA	NA	TRBJ1-4	TGTGCCAGCAGCTTGGCCTCTAATGAAAAACTGTTTTTT	CASSLASNEKLFF
TRBV21-1	NA	once	TRBJ1-1	TGTGCCAGCAGAGACAGGGGGATAACTGAAGCTTTCTTT	CASRDRGITEAFF
TRBV5-1	TRBD1	NA	TRBJ1-3	TGCGCCAGCAGCATGGGACAGAGAGGCTCTGGAAACACCATATATTTT	CASSMGQRGSGNTIYF
TRBV6-5	NA	NA	TRBJ1-2	TGTGCCAGCAGTTACTCGGGCTGGGATGGCTACACCTTC	CASSYSGWDGYTF
TRBV7-9	TRBD2	NA	TRBJ2-2	TGTGCCAGCAGCTCAAGACTAGCGGCGAACACCGGGGAGCTGTTTTTT	CASSSRLAANTGELFF
TRBV4-2	NA	few	TRBJ2-3	TGTGCCAGCAGCCAAGATGGAGTCAGAAGAGATACGCAGTATTTT	CASSQDGVRRDTQYF
TRBV4-2	TRBD1	NA	TRBJ1-2	TGTGCCAGCAGCCAAGAACAGGGGACTAACTATGGCTACACCTTC	CASSQEQGTNYGYTF
TRBV5-1	NA	NA	TRBJ2-5	TGCGCCAGCAGCTTCCCTAAGCCGGGACAATCGAAAGAGACCCAGTACTTC	CASSFPKPGQSKETQYF
TRBV6-4	NA	NA	TRBJ1-1	TGTGCCAGCCGCCATACAGGGTTGAACACTGAAGCTTTCTTT	CASRHTGLNTEAFF
TRBV6-1	NA	NA	TRBJ1-5	TGTGCCAGCAGTGAATTGGGAGGTCGGCAGCCCCAGCATTTT	CASSELGGRQPQHF